This T cell receptor (beta chain) was identified in a study of blood T cell repertoires in COVID-19. Study as a whole: From T cells, B-cell-depleted T cells, or PBMCs came the material, which was cDNA or gDNA.

Method: immunoSEQ multiplex PCR; TCRdb's copy keeps in-frame clones and lacks some. The data show 200,000 to 250,000 clones, with about 80% seen just once and approximately 1.4% held by the top ten. Participant age was roughly 18 to 90 years, and participants resided in approximately 25 US areas. This clone was detected only a few times. This sequence was found in a woman in her 40s with acute COVID-19. Sequenced: PBMCs or T cells enriched from blood (not recorded which).

The CDR3 sequence is CASSTPQGGRLNTIYF. CDR3 nucleotide sequence: TGTGCCAGTAGTACACCCCAGGGTGGCAGGCTAAACACCATATATTTT. The V call is TRBV19, the J call TRBJ1-3; TRBD1 is a possible D gene (5 bases). V was pared by 4 bases and J by 6 bases, with 19 bases between. This CDR3 contains 16 residues. Germline V gene lookup returns CDR1 LNHDA and CDR2 SQIVND (reference sequence).